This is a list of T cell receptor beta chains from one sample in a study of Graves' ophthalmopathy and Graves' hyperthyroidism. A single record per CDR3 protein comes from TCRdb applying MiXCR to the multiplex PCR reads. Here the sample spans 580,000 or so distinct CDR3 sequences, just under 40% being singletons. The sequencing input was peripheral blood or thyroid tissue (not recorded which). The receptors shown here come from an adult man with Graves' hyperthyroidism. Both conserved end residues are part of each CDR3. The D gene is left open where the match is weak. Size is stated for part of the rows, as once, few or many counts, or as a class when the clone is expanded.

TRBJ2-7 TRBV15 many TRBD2 CATSRGGGRSYEQYF TGTGCCACCAGCAGAGGGGGGGGAAGGTCCTACGAGCAGTACTTC
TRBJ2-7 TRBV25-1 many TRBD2 CASRASGGYEQYF TGTGCCAGCAGGGCTAGCGGGGGATACGAGCAGTACTTC
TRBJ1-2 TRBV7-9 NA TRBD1 CASSLFSGTGHGYTF TGTGCCAGCAGCTTATTCTCCGGGACAGGGCATGGCTACACCTTC
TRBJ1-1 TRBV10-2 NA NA CASSLGRLNTAAFF TGTGCCAGCAGTTTGGGACGGTTGAACACTGCAGCTTTCTTT
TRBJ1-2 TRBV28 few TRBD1 CASSLRQGRNGYTF TGTGCCAGCAGTTTACGACAGGGGAGGAATGGCTACACCTTC
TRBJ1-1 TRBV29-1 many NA CSVVTHTEAFF TGCAGCGTCGTTACCCACACTGAAGCTTTCTTT
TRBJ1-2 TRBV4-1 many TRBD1 CASSQAHTGTVNYGYTF TGCGCCAGCAGCCAAGCTCACACCGGGACAGTTAACTATGGCTACACCTTC
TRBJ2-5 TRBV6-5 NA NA CASSLGPGSRQQETQYF TGTGCCAGCAGCTTAGGGCCCGGGAGTAGGCAACAAGAGACCCAGTACTTC
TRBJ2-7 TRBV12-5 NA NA CASGLAGSSQTLNYEQYF TGTGCTAGTGGTTTGGCCGGTTCGTCGCAGACTTTAAACTACGAGCAGTACTTC
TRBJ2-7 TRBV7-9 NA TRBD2 CASPPGLASTGELYF TGTGCCAGTCCCCCCGGACTAGCGTCAACCGGGGAGCTGTACTTC
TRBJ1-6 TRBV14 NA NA CASSQVHGSPPHF TGTGCCAGCAGCCAAGTTCATGGGTCACCCCCCCACTTT
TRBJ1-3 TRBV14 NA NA CASSQEWGAQGNTIYF TGTGCCAGCAGCCAAGAATGGGGGGCGCAAGGAAACACCATATATTTT
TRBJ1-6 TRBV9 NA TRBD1 CASSVGTGGLQYNSPLHF TGTGCCAGCAGCGTCGGGACAGGGGGTCTTCAGTATAATTCACCCCTCCACTTT